This T cell receptor (beta chain) was obtained from a study of CD8+CD57+ T cells in acquired aplastic anemia. Overall study: DNA per sorted CD4+ or CD8+ sample ranged about 0.2 to 30 ug, averaging roughly 3.2 ug.

Findings of the study overall: Patients and controls were found to share over 25 CD8+ CDR3 sequences.

CD8+CD57+ cell expansion had been shown by flow cytometry in patients chosen for sequencing. Severe acquired aplastic anemia was diagnosed in all patients. Ten or more counts support this clonotype. Its specificity is unknown. Trimming pared 6 bases from V and 4 bases from J, leaving 14 bases between. Germline V gene data show CDR1 as SNHLY and CDR2 as FYNNEI. This CDR3 spans 14 amino acids. Researchers used genomic DNA as the template to profile TCR beta VDJ and CDR3. Using its own MiXCR run on the reads, TCRdb lists one record per CDR3 protein. The table includes 200,000 or so distinct CDR3 sequences, roughly 50% detected once.

The chain links TRBV2 to TRBJ2-3; possible D gene TRBD2, 6 bases. This clonotype was sampled from a human donor with aplastic anemia. The sample comprised sorted CD4+, CD8+, or CD8+CD57+ T cells (not recorded which) from PBMCs. Written as DNA, the CDR3 is TGTGCCAGCAGCCCGGGGAGGATACCAGATACGCAGTATTTT. The encoded protein is CASSPGRIPDTQYF.